One sample yielded the 8 T cell receptor beta chains listed below, sequenced in a study of T cells expressing NK-cell markers. Using the 5' RACE reads, TCRdb records one entry per CDR3 protein without DNA. The sample data list a few hundred thousand distinct CDR3 sequences. What was sequenced was blood T cells: a sorted CD56 or NKG2C T cell subset, CD4+ or CD8+ T cells, or bulk PBMC T cells (not recorded which). These receptors came from a man between 18 and 29 years old in good health.

This chain connects TRBV6-5 to TRBJ2-3; TCRdb lists TRBD1, though no DNA is available to test this call. The CDR3 contains 16 residues. CDR1 is MNHEY, CDR2 SVGAGI, per germline. The CDR3 region is CASRREGARLTDTQYF.

CDR3 sequence: CASSNMGSTDTQYF. V gene TRBV25-1 combines with J gene TRBJ2-3. Germline-derived CDR1 and CDR2 are MGHDK and SYGVNS. The CDR3 sequence is 14 residues long.

The gene calls are TRBV10-3 and TRBJ2-1; with no DNA, the TCRdb D assignment of TRBD1 cannot be verified. CDR3 length: 14 residues. Germline values: CDR1 ENHRY, CDR2 SYGVKD. The CDR3 loop is CAISGTETYNEQFF.

The chain employs TRBV12-3 or TRBV12-4 and TRBJ2-3; no DNA is available, so the TRBD1 call from TCRdb remains unchecked. CDR3 size: 15 residues. CDR3 region: CASSKGDSLTDTQYF.

This chain links TRBV7-8 with TRBJ2-7; TCRdb outputs TRBD1, but without DNA this stays unchecked. CDR1 is SGHVS, CDR2 FQNEAQ, per germline. This CDR3 has 14 amino acids. The CDR3 loop is CASSARDRIYEQYF.

The chain links TRBV5-1 to TRBJ2-5; TCRdb gives TRBD1 as the D gene, but with no DNA this cannot be confirmed. The germline V gene has CDR1 SGHRS and CDR2 YFSETQ. The CDR3 has 17 residues. The CDR3 sequence: CASSGPGQGRLQETQYF.

The chain links TRBV19 to TRBJ2-1; checking the TCRdb D call of TRBD2 is not possible without DNA. This CDR3 region has 14 residues. The germline gives CDR1 LNHDA, CDR2 SQIVND (reference sequence). CDR3 residues: CASGTSGRSNEQFF.

The V call is TRBV9, the J call TRBJ2-3; TCRdb picks TRBD2, but there is no DNA to check that call. The CDR3 covers 15 residues. CDR1 and CDR2 from the germline V gene are SGDLS and YYNGEE. This CDR3 reads CASSVETSRTDTQYF. The full variable domain, with the rest looked up from reference TRBV9 and TRBJ2-3, is DSGVTQTPKHLITATGQRVTLRCSPRSGDLSVYWYQQSLDQGLQFLIQYYNGEERAKGNILERFSAQQFPDLHSELNLSSLELGDSALYFCASSVETSRTDTQYFGPGTRLTVL.